This T cell receptor beta chain was profiled in a study of esophageal squamous cell carcinoma under preoperative chemotherapy. The germline CDR1 and CDR2 sequences are SGHVS and FNYEAQ. This CDR3 contains 19 residues. This sample's time point: before preoperative PTX-NDP chemotherapy. In the case of this clonotype: At one end, the junction sequence differs from germline, possibly due to a read error.

From the PCR reads, TCRdb called clonotypes with MiXCR, one entry per CDR3 protein. The data show roughly 32,000 distinct CDR3 sequences, with roughly 50% seen just once and 12% held by the top ten. The chain employs TRBV7-6 and TRBJ2-5; 7 bases agree with TRBD2. The receptor comes from a human donor with esophageal squamous cell carcinoma. The donor label of this sample is uncertain. The sample here was taken from a patient given preoperative chemotherapy. The CDR3 loop is CGSSLGPRIRGGDQDTQYF. DNA of the CDR3: TGTGGCAGCAGCTTGGGTCCGCGGATCCGCGGGGGTGACCAAGACACCCAGTACTTC.